One sample yielded the 25 T cell receptor beta chains listed below, sequenced in a study of blood T cell repertoires in COVID-19. This table comes from immunoSEQ multiplex PCR, and its TCRdb copy is limited to in-frame clones, with some not included. The sample contains under 250,000 clones, 80% to 95% of which appear only once. Sequenced material: peripheral blood. Receptor source: a man aged 25-40 years with COVID-19, enrolled during active disease.

This rearrangement joins TRBV5-1 to TRBJ1-2; the D gene is possibly TRBD1 (6 bases). From germline, CDR1 is SGHRS and CDR2 YFSETQ. V gave up 3 bases and J gave up 4 bases, with 13 bases separating them. The CDR3 length is 14 residues. The CDR3 protein is CASSSQGQSYGYTF. The DNA for the CDR3 is TGCGCCAGCAGCTCCCAAGGACAGTCCTATGGCTACACCTTC.

This clone came up once. The chain links TRBV2 to TRBJ2-2; possible D gene TRBD2, 5 bases. Trimming shortened V by 6 bases and J by 6 bases, and 14 bases separated the two germline ends. The CDR3 totals 14 residues. CDR1 SNHLY and CDR2 FYNNEI come from the germline V gene. DNA of the CDR3: TGTGCCAGCAGCCCCCGGGCCGGGGCCGGGGAGCTGTTTTTT. Translating gives CASSPRAGAGELFF.

This clone showed up just once. This chain joins TRBV12-3 or TRBV12-4 and TRBJ1-2; D may be TRBD1 (5 bases). V was clipped by 6 bases and J by 8 bases, with 13 bases between them. There are 12 residues in the CDR3. Here the CDR3 DNA reads TGTGCCAGCAGCCCCAGGGCATGGGGCTACACCTTC. Translating gives CASSPRAWGYTF.

The sample holds one count of this clone. The chain joins TRBV19 to TRBJ2-2; perhaps TRBD1 as D (5 bases). The germline V gene encodes CDR1 LNHDA and CDR2 SQIVND (reference sequence). V lost 5 bases and J 4 bases, leaving 11 bases between the germline ends. This CDR3 has 14 amino acids. This CDR3 reads CASSRQGSTGELFF. CDR3 nucleotide sequence: TGTGCCAGTAGTCGCCAGGGTTCCACCGGGGAGCTGTTTTTT.

V is TRBV6-5 and J is TRBJ1-1; D may be TRBD1 (5 bases). Germline V gene data show CDR1 as MNHEY and CDR2 as SVGAGI. The V gene lost 6 bases and the J gene lost 1 base, with 9 bases spanning the gap. There are 13 residues in the CDR3. Here the CDR3 reads CASRHRGNTEAFF. The DNA of the CDR3 is TGTGCCAGCAGACATAGGGGGAACACTGAAGCTTTCTTT.

J is TRBJ1-2 and V is TRBV7-9; D gene unclear. Between the trimmed V and J ends, which lost 2 bases and 2 bases, there was a span of 9 bases. This CDR3 is 14 amino acids long. Germline V lookup: CDR1 SEHNR, CDR2 FQNEAQ (reference sequence). The CDR3 DNA sequence: TGTGCCAGCAGCTTAAGCACCACCAACTATGGCTACACCTTC. Translated, it gives CASSLSTTNYGYTF.

The chain is built from TRBV25-1 and TRBJ2-2; weak D call: TRBD2 (6 bases). The length of the CDR3 is 16 residues. Trimming cost V 0 bases and J 6 bases, with 14 bases left between them. Germline loops: CDR1 MGHDK, CDR2 SYGVNS. CDR3 DNA sequence: TGTGCCAGCAGTGAATACGGGGGTTTTGTCCCCGGGGAGCTGTTTTTT. Protein sequence: CASSEYGGFVPGELFF.

The DNA of the CDR3 is TGTGCCAGCAGTTACTCGAGTTCCGCGCTCTTTGGCTACACCTTC. This encodes CASSYSSSALFGYTF. The V gene is TRBV6-6, the J gene TRBJ1-2; no clear D gene. The CDR3 runs to 15 residues. V was pared by 0 bases and J by 7 bases, with 15 bases between. Germline V lookup: CDR1 MNHNY, CDR2 SVGAGI (reference sequence).

This chain links TRBV6-5 with TRBJ2-7, with 9 bases fitting TRBD2. The V and J ends lost 6 bases and 3 bases, in that order; junction bases with no gene match: 9. The V gene's germline CDR1 is MNHEY and CDR2 SVGAGI. The CDR3 has 15 amino acids. The CDR3 coding sequence is TGTGCCAGCAGACCCGGGACTAGCAACGACTACGAGCAGTACTTC. Translation gives CASRPGTSNDYEQYF.

The rearrangement joins TRBV18 to TRBJ1-5; 7 bases fit TRBD1. This CDR3 comprises 14 residues. CDR1 and CDR2 from the germline V gene are KGHSH and LQKENI. The J segment lost 4 bases and the V segment lost 3 bases, leaving 3 bases of the junction unmatched. The CDR3 is CASSPAGGNQPQHF. For the CDR3, the DNA is TGTGCCAGCTCACCCGCAGGGGGGAATCAGCCCCAGCATTTT.

CDR3 sequence reads: CASSPFAGGNEQFF. Written as DNA, the CDR3 is TGCGCCAGCAGCCCCTTCGCAGGGGGGAATGAGCAGTTCTTC. The chain has TRBV5-1 and TRBJ2-1, with a tentative D call TRBD1 (7 bases). With 4 bases removed from V and 7 bases from J, the gap between germline ends came to 15 bases. The germline CDR1 and CDR2 sequences are SGHRS and YFSETQ. There are 14 residues in the CDR3.

The rearrangement links TRBV4-1 to TRBJ2-7; the D gene is possibly TRBD1 (5 bases). V shed 5 bases and J shed 2 bases, with 10 bases lying between them. This CDR3 contains 13 residues. Germline V gene lookup returns CDR1 MGHRA and CDR2 YSYEKL. As DNA, the CDR3 is TGCGCCAGCAGCACCGACAGTACCTACGAGCAGTACTTC. It translates to CASSTDSTYEQYF.

The genes are TRBV9 and TRBJ2-7; tentative D call: TRBD1 (6 bases). The CDR3 extends over 14 amino acids. V was trimmed by 0 bases and J by 1 base, leaving 8 bases between them. Germline loops: CDR1 SGDLS, CDR2 YYNGEE. DNA for the CDR3: TGTGCCAGCAGCGTAGACAGGGAGTCCTACGAGCAGTACTTC. Protein product: CASSVDRESYEQYF.

The CDR3, as DNA: TGTGCCAGCAGCCATAGATTCGGTGAGGGGGCAGAGACCCAGTACTTC. Amino acid sequence: CASSHRFGEGAETQYF. The chain is built from TRBV14 and TRBJ2-5; 7 bases align to TRBD1. Germline V gives CDR1 SGHDN, CDR2 FVKESK. The CDR3 extends over 16 amino acids. After removal of 3 bases from V and 4 bases from J, the junction contained 11 bases not matched to a gene.

J is TRBJ2-2 and V is TRBV4-2; 9 bases align to TRBD1. Germline-derived CDR1 and CDR2 are LGHNA and YNFKEQ. Trimming at V came to 1 base and at J to 4 bases, leaving 4 bases not matched to a gene. The CDR3 runs to 16 residues. CDR3 DNA: TGTGCCAGCAGCCAAGTTGCGACAGGGGGCACCGGGGAGCTGTTTTTT. This translates into CASSQVATGGTGELFF.

The chain joins TRBV5-6 to TRBJ1-2; TRBD1 matches at 9 bases. CDR3 length: 14 amino acids. Germline lookup yields CDR1 SGHDT and CDR2 YYEEEE. After removal of 4 bases from V and 5 bases from J, the junction contained 6 bases not matched to a gene. CDR3 protein: CASSPGQGPYGYTF. The CDR3 DNA reads TGTGCCAGCAGCCCGGGACAGGGACCATATGGCTACACCTTC. The full variable domain, its missing parts supplied by reference TRBV5-6 and TRBJ1-2, is DAGVTQSPTHLIKTRGQQVTLRCSPKSGHDTVSWYQQALGQGPQFIFQYYEEEERQRGNFPDRFSGHQFPNYSSELNVNALLLGDSALYLCASSPGQGPYGYTFGSGTRLTVV.

CDR3: CASSASYSYGYTF. The CDR3 DNA follows: TGTGCCAGCAGCGCGAGTTATAGCTATGGCTACACCTTC. The V and J genes are TRBV6-5 and TRBJ1-2; no reliable D call. CDR1 MNHEY and CDR2 SVGAGI come from the germline V gene. CDR3 size: 13 residues. V dropped 6 bases and J dropped 4 bases, with 12 bases sitting between them.

This chain uses TRBV29-1 with TRBJ2-3; possibly TRBD2 for D (6 bases). Germline lookup yields CDR1 SQVTM and CDR2 ANQGSEA. The length of the CDR3 is 12 residues. The V and J ends lost 3 bases and 4 bases respectively, with 8 bases between them. The CDR3 region has the DNA TGCAGCGTTGACGGAGGGGCAGATACGCAGTATTTT. Translation gives CSVDGGADTQYF.

V gene TRBV7-7 combines with J gene TRBJ2-5, with TRBD1 matching over 7 bases. Germline V gives CDR1 SSHAT, CDR2 FNYEAQ (reference sequence). The length of the CDR3 is 16 residues. Unmatched junction bases numbered 15, after V lost 5 bases and J lost 6 bases. CDR3 DNA: TGTGCCAGCAGCGGCACCGGGACAGCGAAAGGGAAGACCCAGTACTTC. It codes for CASSGTGTAKGKTQYF.

The chain uses TRBV5-1 and TRBJ2-3; TRBD1 agrees at 8 bases. The V gene's germline CDR1 is SGHRS and CDR2 YFSETQ. The CDR3 has 15 residues. Losses at the gene ends were 4 bases for V and 2 bases for J; bases not matched to a gene: 6. The CDR3 region is CASSPMTGATDTQYF. The DNA for the CDR3 is TGCGCCAGCAGCCCAATGACAGGGGCCACAGATACGCAGTATTTT.

The chain carries TRBV15 and TRBJ1-6; 12 bases map to TRBD1. CDR3 length: 14 amino acids. Germline V lookup: CDR1 LNHNV, CDR2 YYDKDF (reference sequence). The V and J ends lost 4 bases and 10 bases, in that order; junction bases with no gene match: 2. The CDR3: CATSIGTGGSPLHF. Here the CDR3 DNA reads TGTGCCACCAGCATTGGGACAGGGGGCTCACCCCTCCACTTT.

The rearrangement uses TRBV6-6 and TRBJ2-1; D may be TRBD2 (6 bases). Trimming left V 5 bases short and J 0 bases short, with 17 bases between. The germline CDR1 and CDR2 sequences are MNHNY and SVGAGI (reference sequence). The CDR3 totals 17 residues. The CDR3 region has the DNA TGTGCCAGCAGTCGCGCCCTTCTAGCGTCCTCCTACAATGAGCAGTTCTTC. Translated, it gives CASSRALLASSYNEQFF.

The V call is TRBV24-1, the J call TRBJ2-3; possibly TRBD2 for D (6 bases). The germline V gene encodes CDR1 KGHDR and CDR2 SFDVKD. V was cut by 4 bases and J by 3 bases, with 16 bases left in between. The CDR3 is made up of 16 amino acids. The CDR3, as DNA: TGTGCCACCAGTGACCCGCGTAGCGGCAGAACAGATACGCAGTATTTT. It encodes CATSDPRSGRTDTQYF.

The chain is built from TRBV7-9 and TRBJ1-4; 10 nucleotides line up with TRBD1. The V gene's germline CDR1 is SEHNR and CDR2 FQNEAQ (reference sequence). With 4 bases clipped from V and 10 bases from J, the junction kept 12 bases outside the gene matches. This CDR3 spans 16 amino acids. The CDR3 protein is CASSSRTGTGAGKLFF. Written as DNA, the CDR3 is TGTGCCAGCAGCTCTAGGACCGGGACAGGGGCGGGAAAACTGTTTTTT.

The V call is TRBV11-2, the J call TRBJ2-5, with D perhaps matching TRBD2 (6 bases). Trimming removed 3 bases at V and 0 bases at J, with 8 bases between. The CDR3 loop spans 14 amino acids. The germline gives CDR1 SGHAT, CDR2 FQNNGV. This CDR3 is CASSFAGHQETQYF. The CDR3, as DNA: TGTGCCAGCAGCTTTGCGGGACACCAAGAGACCCAGTACTTC.